These 29 T cell receptor beta chains were all obtained from the same sample, sequenced in a study of blood T cell repertoires in COVID-19. TCRdb's table, derived via immunoSEQ multiplex PCR, lists solely in-frame clones and lacks some. This repertoire shows nearly 70,000 clones, 70% to 90% found once; its top ten account for around 3.6%. Sequencing was carried out using peripheral blood. These receptors all come from a woman in her fifties or sixties with COVID-19, enrolled during active disease.

The V gene is TRBV5-1, the J gene TRBJ1-1; no definite D call. V was shortened by 2 bases and J by 0 bases, with 8 bases between the two germline ends. The germline V gene encodes CDR1 SGHRS and CDR2 YFSETQ. This CDR3 has 14 amino acids. CDR3: CASSLSGMNTEAFF. The CDR3 DNA follows: TGCGCCAGCAGCTTATCCGGGATGAACACTGAAGCTTTCTTT.

CDR3 bases: TGCGCCAGCAGCTTGCAAGGGGGAGAGACCCAGTACTTC. It specifies CASSLQGGETQYF. The V gene is TRBV5-1, the J gene TRBJ2-5, with D possibly matching TRBD1 (6 bases). Germline V gene sequence: CDR1 SGHRS, CDR2 YFSETQ. The CDR3 runs to 13 residues. Trimming stripped 1 base from V and 4 bases from J, with 8 bases between.

This rearrangement joins TRBV30 to TRBJ2-7; no definite D call. This CDR3 comprises 14 residues. V was trimmed by 1 base and J by 2 bases, leaving 12 bases between them. The germline V gene has CDR1 GTSNPN and CDR2 SVGIG (reference sequence). CDR3 sequence: CAWSARLPPYEQYF. The CDR3 nucleotides are TGTGCCTGGAGTGCGAGACTTCCACCCTACGAGCAGTACTTC.

The chain links TRBV28 to TRBJ2-1; the D gene is possibly TRBD2 (5 bases). The CDR3 spans 15 residues. Germline lookup yields CDR1 MDHEN and CDR2 SYDVKM. The V gene lost 4 bases and the J gene lost 3 bases, with 13 bases spanning the gap. The CDR3 coding sequence is TGTGCCAGCAGTTCGGACTCGAGAGTCTACAATGAGCAGTTCTTC. This encodes CASSSDSRVYNEQFF.

The chain carries TRBV12-3 or TRBV12-4 and TRBJ1-1; TRBD1 matches at 7 bases. J gave up 4 bases and V 6 bases, and 5 bases lay outside the gene matches. The CDR3 sequence is 13 residues long. For the CDR3, the DNA is TGTGCCAGCAGACAATCAGGGGGCACTGAAGCTTTCTTT. Translating gives CASRQSGGTEAFF.

Here the CDR3 reads CASTQAAGGYTF. DNA for the CDR3: TGTGCCAGTACCCAAGCGGCAGGCGGCTACACCTTC. This chain links TRBV19 with TRBJ1-2; unclear D gene. Germline CDR1 LNHDA, CDR2 SQIVND (reference sequence). With 7 bases removed from V and 8 bases from J, the gap between germline ends came to 14 bases. There are 12 residues in the CDR3.

The chain links TRBV19 to TRBJ2-1; D may be TRBD2 (5 bases). Trimming removed 1 base from V and 2 bases from J, with 15 bases in between. CDR1 is LNHDA and CDR2 is SQIVND in the germline V gene (reference sequence). This CDR3 has 17 residues. The CDR3 here is CASSIALRVLTYNEQFF. CDR3 coding DNA: TGTGCCAGTAGTATAGCTCTGCGGGTACTTACCTACAATGAGCAGTTCTTC.

This clone has just one count. The rearrangement links TRBV28 to TRBJ2-3; 9 bases line up with TRBD2. This CDR3 is built from 18 residues. The V and J ends lost 4 bases and 6 bases, in that order; junction bases with no gene match: 17. CDR1 and CDR2 (germline): MDHEN, SYDVKM. The CDR3 spells CASSSRSVTSGEGDTQYF. The DNA of the CDR3 is TGTGCCAGCAGTTCCCGTAGCGTGACTAGCGGAGAGGGGGATACGCAGTATTTT.

This rearrangement joins TRBV12-3 or TRBV12-4 to TRBJ2-3, with D unresolved. There are 12 residues in the CDR3. Trimming removed 3 bases at V and 6 bases at J, with 7 bases between. As DNA, the CDR3 is TGTGCCAGCAGTTTGGTGAGGGATACGCAGTATTTT. As protein: CASSLVRDTQYF.

This clone was detected a few times. This chain links TRBV18 with TRBJ2-7; 7 positions agree with TRBD1. Looked up from germline, CDR1 is KGHSH and CDR2 is LQKENI. V lost 4 bases and J lost 4; bases outside the gene matches: 4. This CDR3 comprises 13 residues. CDR3 protein: CASSRGQEYEQYF. The CDR3 DNA follows: TGTGCCAGCTCACGAGGACAGGAATACGAGCAGTACTTC.

This chain uses TRBV30 with TRBJ2-5; D is possibly TRBD2 (6 bases). CDR1 and CDR2 (germline): GTSNPN, SVGIG (reference sequence). CDR3 length equals 13 residues. Trimming left V 1 base short and J 4 bases short, with 10 bases between. CDR3 DNA: TGTGCCTGGAGTGGGGGAGGAGGAGAGACCCAGTACTTC. Translating it yields CAWSGGGGETQYF. Combining the CDR3 with reference TRBV30 and TRBJ2-5 gives the whole variable domain SQTIHQWPATLVQPVGSPLSLECTVEGTSNPNLYWYRQAAGRGLQLLFYSVGIGQISSEVPQNLSASRPQDRQFILSSKKLLLSDSGFYLCAWSGGGGETQYFGPGTRLLVL.

The CDR3 protein is CASSITGGIFRNEQFF. The CDR3 nucleotides are TGTGCCAGTAGTATAACAGGGGGAATTTTTAGAAATGAGCAGTTCTTC. The V gene is TRBV19, the J gene TRBJ2-1; 8 bases match TRBD1. CDR1 LNHDA and CDR2 SQIVND come from the germline V gene (reference sequence). The junction had 10 bases not matched to a gene; V was cut back by 2 bases and J by 7 bases. The CDR3 loop spans 16 amino acids.

This clone was observed a handful of times. This chain uses TRBV7-9 with TRBJ2-5; D is unresolved. Per the germline V gene, CDR1 is SEHNR and CDR2 is FQNEAQ (reference sequence). The CDR3 runs 14 residues. V was trimmed by 5 bases and J by 2 bases, leaving 12 bases between them. The CDR3 DNA sequence: TGTGCCAGCAGCACGAACGCAGATCAAGAGACCCAGTACTTC. Its protein product is CASSTNADQETQYF.

The J gene is TRBJ1-2, the V gene TRBV28; D not resolved. The CDR3 covers 11 residues. With 6 bases removed from V and 4 bases from J, the gap between germline ends came to 6 bases. The germline V gene encodes CDR1 MDHEN and CDR2 SYDVKM. This chain's CDR3 is CASSSIYGYTF. CDR3 DNA sequence: TGTGCCAGCAGCTCTATCTATGGCTACACCTTC.

The chain recombines TRBV20-1 with TRBJ2-1, with 11 positions matching TRBD2. The CDR3 runs to 14 residues. J lost 4 bases, V lost 3 bases, and 2 bases had no gene match. CDR1 and CDR2 (germline): DFQATT, SNEGSKA (reference sequence). The DNA for the CDR3 is TGCAGTGCTAGTGCTAGCGGGAGGTACAATGAGCAGTTCTTC. Translated: CSASASGRYNEQFF.

This clone was detected once. CDR3 nucleotides: TGTGCCAGCAGCTCCCACCGGGACAGGGGCTACGAGCAGTACTTC. This codes for CASSSHRDRGYEQYF. V is TRBV11-3 and J is TRBJ2-7; 10 bases align to TRBD1. The V and J ends lost 4 bases and 3 bases, in that order; junction bases with no gene match: 6. The germline V gene has CDR1 SGHNT and CDR2 YENEEA. The length of the CDR3 is 15 residues. Supplemented by reference TRBV11-3 and TRBJ2-7, the full variable domain reads EAGVVQSPRYKIIEKKQPVAFWCNPISGHNTLYWYLQNLGQGPELLIRYENEEAVDDSQLPKDRFSAERLKGVDSTLKIQPAELGDSAVYLCASSSHRDRGYEQYFGPGTRLTVT.

This rearrangement joins TRBV9 to TRBJ2-1; D gene uncertain. Per germline, CDR1 SGDLS and CDR2 YYNGEE. The CDR3 consists of 13 residues. V lost 0 bases and J 6 bases, leaving 7 bases between the germline ends. DNA for the CDR3: TGTGCCAGCAGCGTAGCCCCGGGCAATGAGCAGTTCTTC. It translates to CASSVAPGNEQFF.

The chain couples TRBV5-1 to TRBJ2-1; the match to TRBD1 covers 12 bases. The CDR3 sequence is 16 residues long. After removal of 2 bases from V and 9 bases from J, the junction contained 9 bases not matched to a gene. Per germline, CDR1 SGHRS and CDR2 YFSETQ. The CDR3 bases are TGCGCCAGCAGCTTCCCACGGGGACAGGGGGCTCGTGAGCAGTTCTTC. This translates into CASSFPRGQGAREQFF.

This clone occurred a few times. The chain is built from TRBV9 and TRBJ2-3; D is unresolved. Germline CDR1 and CDR2: SGDLS and YYNGEE. The CDR3 length is 16 residues. The V gene lost 4 bases and the J gene lost 0 bases, with 15 bases spanning the gap. This chain's CDR3 is CASSPRLNPSTDTQYF. The CDR3 DNA reads TGTGCCAGCAGCCCCCGACTTAATCCTAGCACAGATACGCAGTATTTT. The variable domain in full, completed from reference TRBV9 and TRBJ2-3, reads DSGVTQTPKHLITATGQRVTLRCSPRSGDLSVYWYQQSLDQGLQFLIQYYNGEERAKGNILERFSAQQFPDLHSELNLSSLELGDSALYFCASSPRLNPSTDTQYFGPGTRLTVL.

The chain employs TRBV14 and TRBJ1-1, with D maybe TRBD1 (6 bases). V shed 1 base and J shed 4 bases, with 22 bases lying between them. This CDR3 comprises 18 residues. Looked up from germline, CDR1 is SGHDN and CDR2 is FVKESK. CDR3 sequence reads: CASSQVGRGGARSTEAFF. CDR3 coding DNA: TGTGCCAGCAGCCAAGTGGGTCGCGGGGGGGCGCGGAGCACTGAAGCTTTCTTT.

V usage is TRBV7-3 and J usage is TRBJ1-3, with D maybe TRBD1 (6 bases). CDR1 and CDR2 (germline): SGHTA, FQGTGA. V lost 5 bases, J lost 2 bases, and 13 bases lay in between. This CDR3 has 15 residues. For the CDR3, the DNA is TGTGCCAGCAGCCCGGGGACAATCCCTGGAAACACCATATATTTT. Translation gives CASSPGTIPGNTIYF.

The chain recombines TRBV2 with TRBJ1-2, with a weak D call TRBD1 (5 bases). CDR1 and CDR2 (germline): SNHLY, FYNNEI. V was trimmed by 2 bases and J by 5 bases, leaving 18 bases between them. CDR3 length equals 16 residues. The CDR3 DNA is TGTGCCAGCAGTGAACGTTCGGCCAGGGTGGGATATGGCTACACCTTC. Encoded protein: CASSERSARVGYGYTF.

The CDR3 DNA reads TGTGCCAGCAGTTCCAGGGTTGCTGGGGCCAACGTCCTGACTTTC. Translated: CASSSRVAGANVLTF. The chain has TRBV27 and TRBJ2-6, with D possibly being TRBD1 (5 bases). CDR1 is MNHEY and CDR2 is SMNVEV in the germline V gene (reference sequence). This CDR3 has 15 residues. V was trimmed by 4 bases and J by 2 bases, leaving 9 bases between them.

This clone showed up just a few times. This chain links TRBV29-1 with TRBJ1-1; TRBD1 aligns across 7 bases. V trimming: 3 bases; J trimming: 4 bases; junction bases outside the gene matches: 5. The CDR3 is made up of 13 amino acids. Per the germline V gene, CDR1 is SQVTM and CDR2 is ANQGSEA. Written as DNA, the CDR3 is TGCAGCGTTGAGACAGGGAGAGGCACTGAAGCTTTCTTT. This codes for CSVETGRGTEAFF.

The CDR3 sequence: CASSLEETQYF. CDR3 coding DNA: TGTGCCAGCAGTCTGGAGGAGACCCAGTACTTC. The rearrangement uses TRBV6-6 and TRBJ2-5; D is undetermined. Trimming stripped 5 bases from V and 5 bases from J, with 6 bases between. The CDR3 is made up of 11 amino acids. Germline V CDR1 and CDR2: MNHNY, SVGAGI (reference sequence).

V is TRBV27 and J is TRBJ1-5; D is undetermined. Trimming took 6 bases from V and 7 from J, leaving 10 bases between them. Germline V gene sequence: CDR1 MNHEY, CDR2 SMNVEV (reference sequence). This CDR3 comprises 12 residues. CDR3 loop: CASSNLGQPQHF. For the CDR3, the DNA is TGTGCCAGCAGCAATCTTGGCCAGCCCCAGCATTTT.

The V and J genes are TRBV6-5 and TRBJ2-1; 7 nucleotides align to TRBD2. The germline V gene encodes CDR1 MNHEY and CDR2 SVGAGI. The J segment lost 2 bases and the V segment lost 2 bases, leaving 6 bases of the junction unmatched. This CDR3 region has 16 residues. The CDR3 here is CASSYGRDYTYNEQFF. CDR3 bases: TGTGCCAGCAGTTACGGGAGGGACTATACCTACAATGAGCAGTTCTTC.

This rearrangement joins TRBV14 to TRBJ2-3; D is uncertain. CDR3 length equals 13 residues. Germline loops: CDR1 SGHDN, CDR2 FVKESK. V shed 4 bases and J shed 2 bases, with 7 bases lying between them. The CDR3 region is CASSLGYTDTQYF. DNA for the CDR3: TGTGCCAGCAGCCTGGGCTACACAGATACGCAGTATTTT. Based on the CDR3 plus reference TRBV14 and TRBJ2-3, the full variable domain is EAGVTQFPSHSVIEKGQTVTLRCDPISGHDNLYWYRRVMGKEIKFLLHFVKESKQDESGMPNNRFLAERTGGTYSTLKVQPAELEDSGVYFCASSLGYTDTQYFGPGTRLTVL.

This clone was seen more than once but under ten times. V usage is TRBV3-1 (or the pseudogene TRBV3-2) and J usage is TRBJ1-2, with D perhaps matching TRBD1 (6 bases). Per the germline V gene, CDR1 is LGHDT and CDR2 is YNNKEL (reference sequence). V gave up 5 bases and J gave up 3 bases, with 13 bases separating them. The CDR3 sequence is 14 residues long. The CDR3 DNA sequence: TGTGCCAGCAGCAGGACAGCAGGCGACTATGGCTACACCTTC. Translating it yields CASSRTAGDYGYTF.